The TCR beta chain described here comes from a study of human T cells and chemical hapten exposure. Germline-derived CDR1 and CDR2 are SGDLS and YYNGEE. V gave up 3 bases and J gave up 4 bases; unmatched junction bases: 4. The CDR3 runs 15 residues. A single record per CDR3 protein comes from TCRdb applying MiXCR to the RACE reads. The repertoire includes about 290,000 distinct CDR3 sequences, around 7% of them detected once, and 0.9% to 1.5% sits in the top ten. Time point specified: pre-sensitization, week 0. Stated treatment: therapeutic diphenylcyclopropenone sensitization with weekly scalp DPC. This clonotype originated in a man between 18 and 29 years old with alopecia areata. Some clones in this sample may be carry-over from other donors' samples. Sequenced here: whole blood, sampled in connection with sensitization to the hapten diphenylcyclopropenone (DPC). V is TRBV9 and J is TRBJ2-2; 9 positions agree with TRBD1. This CDR3 reads CASSEQGARTGELFF. The CDR3 DNA reads TGTGCCAGCAGCGAACAGGGGGCCCGCACCGGGGAGCTGTTTTTT.